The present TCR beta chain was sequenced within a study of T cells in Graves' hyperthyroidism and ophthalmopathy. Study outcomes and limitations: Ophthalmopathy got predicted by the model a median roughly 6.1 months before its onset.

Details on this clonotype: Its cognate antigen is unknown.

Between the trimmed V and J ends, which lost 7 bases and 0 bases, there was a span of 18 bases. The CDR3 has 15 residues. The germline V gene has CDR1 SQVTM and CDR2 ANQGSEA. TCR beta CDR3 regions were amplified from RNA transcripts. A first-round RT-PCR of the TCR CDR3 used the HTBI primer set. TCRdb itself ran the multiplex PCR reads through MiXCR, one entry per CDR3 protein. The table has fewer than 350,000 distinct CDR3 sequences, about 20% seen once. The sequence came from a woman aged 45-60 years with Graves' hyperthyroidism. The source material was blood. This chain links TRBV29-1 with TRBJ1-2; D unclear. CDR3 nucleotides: TGCAGCGCTGGGGTCCCGGACCGCCCTAACTATGGCTACACCTTC. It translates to CSAGVPDRPNYGYTF.